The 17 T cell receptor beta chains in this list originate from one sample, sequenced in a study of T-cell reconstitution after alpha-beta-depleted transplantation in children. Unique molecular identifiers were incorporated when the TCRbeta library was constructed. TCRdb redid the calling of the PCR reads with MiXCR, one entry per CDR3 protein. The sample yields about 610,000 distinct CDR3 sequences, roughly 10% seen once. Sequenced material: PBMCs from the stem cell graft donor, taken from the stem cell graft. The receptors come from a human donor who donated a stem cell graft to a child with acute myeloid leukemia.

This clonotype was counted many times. CDR3 bases: TGTGCCAGCTCACGGGGGGGCACCTTGAACACTGAAGCTTTCTTT. This gives the protein CASSRGGTLNTEAFF. The rearrangement joins TRBV18 to TRBJ1-1; D perhaps matches TRBD1 (6 bases). V was shortened by 4 bases and J by 0 bases, with 12 bases between the two germline ends. Germline-derived CDR1 and CDR2 are KGHSH and LQKENI. The CDR3 contains 15 residues.

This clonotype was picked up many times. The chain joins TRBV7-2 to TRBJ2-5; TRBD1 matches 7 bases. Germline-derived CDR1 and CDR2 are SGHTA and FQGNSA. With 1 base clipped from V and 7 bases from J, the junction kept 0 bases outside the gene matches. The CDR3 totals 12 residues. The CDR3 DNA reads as TGTGCCAGCAGCTTAGACAGGGGGACCCAGTACTTC. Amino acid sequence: CASSLDRGTQYF.

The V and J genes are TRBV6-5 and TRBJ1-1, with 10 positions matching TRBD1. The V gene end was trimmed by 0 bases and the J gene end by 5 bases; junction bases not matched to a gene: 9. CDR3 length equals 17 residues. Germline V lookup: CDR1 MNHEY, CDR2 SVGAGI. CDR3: CASSYSIPGQGSTEAFF. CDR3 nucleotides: TGTGCCAGCAGTTACTCGATCCCGGGACAGGGGAGTACTGAAGCTTTCTTT.

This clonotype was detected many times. Here the CDR3 DNA reads TGTGCCAGTAGTGACCACAATGAGCAGTTCTTC. This gives the protein CASSDHNEQFF. V usage is TRBV19 and J usage is TRBJ2-1; D is unclear. Looked up from germline, CDR1 is LNHDA and CDR2 is SQIVND (reference sequence). V gave up 5 bases and J gave up 5 bases, with 4 bases separating them. The CDR3 is made up of 11 amino acids. The complete variable domain, with remaining parts taken from reference TRBV19 and TRBJ2-1, reads DGGITQSPKYLFRKEGQNVTLSCEQNLNHDAMYWYRQDPGQGLRLIYYSQIVNDFQKGDIAEGYSVSREKKESFPLTVTSAQKNPTAFYLCASSDHNEQFFGPGTRLTVL.

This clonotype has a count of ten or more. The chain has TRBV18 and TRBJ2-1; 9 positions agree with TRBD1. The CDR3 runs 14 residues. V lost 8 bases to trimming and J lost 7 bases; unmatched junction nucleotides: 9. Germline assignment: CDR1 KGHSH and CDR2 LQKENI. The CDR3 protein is CASASRDRVNEQFF. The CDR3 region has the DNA TGTGCCAGCGCATCCCGGGACAGGGTTAATGAGCAGTTCTTC.

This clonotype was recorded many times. The CDR3, as DNA: TGTGCCAGCAGCCAAACAGCGGGAGGGCCACTTTCCAATGAGCAGTTCTTC. Encoded protein: CASSQTAGGPLSNEQFF. The chain couples TRBV7-3 to TRBJ2-1; 10 nucleotides line up with TRBD2. Unmatched junction bases numbered 13, after V lost 5 bases and J lost 6 bases. CDR1 and CDR2 (germline): SGHTA, FQGTGA. The CDR3 contains 17 residues.

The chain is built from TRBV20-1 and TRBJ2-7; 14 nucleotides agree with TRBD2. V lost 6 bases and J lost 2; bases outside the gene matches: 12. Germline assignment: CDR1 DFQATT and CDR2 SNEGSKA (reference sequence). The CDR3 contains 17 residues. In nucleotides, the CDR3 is TGCAGTGCCCTCACCGGGACTAGCGGGGGATACCCCTACGAGCAGTACTTC. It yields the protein CSALTGTSGGYPYEQYF.

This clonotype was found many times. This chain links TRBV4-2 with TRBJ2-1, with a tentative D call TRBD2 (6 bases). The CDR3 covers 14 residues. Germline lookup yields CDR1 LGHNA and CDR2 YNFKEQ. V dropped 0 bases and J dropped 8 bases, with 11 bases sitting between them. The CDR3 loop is CASSQEGLTYEQFF. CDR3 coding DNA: TGTGCCAGCAGCCAAGAAGGACTAACCTATGAGCAGTTCTTC.

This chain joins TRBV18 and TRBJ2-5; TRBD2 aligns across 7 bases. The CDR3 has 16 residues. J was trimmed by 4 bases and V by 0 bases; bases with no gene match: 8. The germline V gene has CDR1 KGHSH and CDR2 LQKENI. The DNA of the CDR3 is TGTGCCAGCTCACCACCGTCTGGCGGGAGTTCAGAGACCCAGTACTTC. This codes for CASSPPSGGSSETQYF.

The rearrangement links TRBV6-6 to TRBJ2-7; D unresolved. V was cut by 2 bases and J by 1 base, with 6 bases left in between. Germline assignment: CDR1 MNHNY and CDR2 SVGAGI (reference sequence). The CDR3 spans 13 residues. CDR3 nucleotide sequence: TGTGCCAGCAGTTACGGCTTTTCCTACGAGCAGTACTTC. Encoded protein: CASSYGFSYEQYF.

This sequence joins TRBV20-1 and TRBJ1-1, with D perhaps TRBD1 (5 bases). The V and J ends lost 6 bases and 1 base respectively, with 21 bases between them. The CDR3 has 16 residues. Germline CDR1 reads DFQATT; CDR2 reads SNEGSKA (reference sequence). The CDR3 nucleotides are TGCAGTGCCCAATCCCTCACTCGGGGGACGAACACTGAAGCTTTCTTT. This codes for CSAQSLTRGTNTEAFF.

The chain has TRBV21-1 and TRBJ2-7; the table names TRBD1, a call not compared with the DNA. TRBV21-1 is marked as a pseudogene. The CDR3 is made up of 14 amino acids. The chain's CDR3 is CASSKTVTDYEQYF. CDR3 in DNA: TGTGCCAGCAGCAAAACGGTGACAGACTACGAGCAGTACTTC.

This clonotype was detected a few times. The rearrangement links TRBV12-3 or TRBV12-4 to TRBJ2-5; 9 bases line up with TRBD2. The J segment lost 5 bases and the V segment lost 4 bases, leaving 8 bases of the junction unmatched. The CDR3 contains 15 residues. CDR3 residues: CASSYRSGSGETQYF. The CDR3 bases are TGTGCCAGCAGTTACCGTAGCGGGAGTGGGGAGACCCAGTACTTC.

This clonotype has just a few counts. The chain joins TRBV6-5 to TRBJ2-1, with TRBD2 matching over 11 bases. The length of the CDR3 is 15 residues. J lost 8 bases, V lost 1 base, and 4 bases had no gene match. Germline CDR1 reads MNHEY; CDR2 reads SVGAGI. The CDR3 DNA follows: TGTGCCAGCAGTTACTTTAGCGGGAGGGCCGATGAGCAGTTCTTC. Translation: CASSYFSGRADEQFF.

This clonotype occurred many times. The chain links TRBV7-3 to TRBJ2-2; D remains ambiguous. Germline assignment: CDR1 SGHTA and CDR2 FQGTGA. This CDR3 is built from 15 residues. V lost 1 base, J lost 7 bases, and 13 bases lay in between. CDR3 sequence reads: CASSLMGPQDGELFF. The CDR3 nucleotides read TGTGCCAGCAGCTTAATGGGCCCCCAAGACGGGGAGCTGTTTTTT.

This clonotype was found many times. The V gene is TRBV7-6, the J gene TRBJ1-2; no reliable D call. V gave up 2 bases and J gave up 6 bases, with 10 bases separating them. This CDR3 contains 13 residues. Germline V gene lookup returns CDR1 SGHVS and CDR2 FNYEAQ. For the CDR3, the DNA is TGTGCCAGCAGCTTATCCAGCGATCATGGCTACACCTTC. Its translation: CASSLSSDHGYTF.

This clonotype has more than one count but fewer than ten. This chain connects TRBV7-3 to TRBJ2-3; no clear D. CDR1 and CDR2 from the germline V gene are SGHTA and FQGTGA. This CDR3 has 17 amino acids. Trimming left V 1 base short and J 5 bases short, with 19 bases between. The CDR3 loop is CASSLMNRQIIEDTQYF. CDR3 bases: TGTGCCAGCAGCTTAATGAATCGGCAAATCATTGAAGATACGCAGTATTTT.